A single sample gave rise to the 30 T cell receptor beta chains below, sequenced in a study of blood T cells in healthy people across ages. A second PCR of 7 to 11 cycles used a sample-barcoded 5' primer and a J-beta primer mix. MiXCR, run by TCRdb on the 5' RACE reads, gives a single entry per CDR3 protein. The sample has over 950,000 distinct CDR3 sequences, 51% seen once; the top ten hold about 22%. Source material: blood. These receptors all stem from an older woman in good health.

This clonotype was seen only once. Germline is not matched at one junction end, which may reflect a read error. This rearrangement joins TRBV28 to TRBJ2-4; the D gene is possibly TRBD2 (5 bases). Germline V gives CDR1 MDHEN, CDR2 SYDVKM. The CDR3 spans 15 residues. The CDR3 nucleotides are TGTGCCAGCAGTTTATCGGGGAGCGCCAAAAACAGTCAGTACTTC. Translated: CASSLSGSAKNSQYF.

The rearrangement links TRBV7-9 to TRBJ1-2, with D possibly matching TRBD1 (5 bases). The germline CDR1 and CDR2 sequences are SEHNR and FQNEAQ (reference sequence). This CDR3 has 19 residues. V shed 4 bases and J shed 6 bases, with 30 bases lying between them. The CDR3 nucleotides are TGTGCCAGCAGCTCACCTGATACACCGGGACTTCCCATACTTCATGGCTACACCTTC. It specifies CASSSPDTPGLPILHGYTF. Full variable domain (rest looked up from reference TRBV7-9 and TRBJ1-2): DTGVSQNPRHKITKRGQNVTFRCDPISEHNRLYWYRQTLGQGPEFLTYFQNEAQLEKSRLLSDRFSAERPKGSFSTLEIQRTEQGDSAMYLCASSSPDTPGLPILHGYTFGSGTRLTVV.

In its sample, this clonotype was seen a few times. The chain links TRBV10-3 to TRBJ2-3; D might be TRBD2 (5 bases). The germline V gene has CDR1 ENHRY and CDR2 SYGVKD. The CDR3 covers 14 residues. Deletions cut 2 bases from V and 2 bases from J, with 8 bases between. The CDR3 loop reads CAISERELTDTQYF. For the CDR3, the DNA is TGTGCCATCAGTGAGCGGGAACTCACAGATACGCAGTATTTT.

This clonotype turned up a few times. The chain carries TRBV10-3 and TRBJ2-1; 8 nucleotides match TRBD1. The germline V gene has CDR1 ENHRY and CDR2 SYGVKD. The CDR3 is 16 amino acids. V shed 5 bases, J shed 0 bases, and the junction held 6 bases outside the gene matches. The CDR3 nucleotides read TGTGCCATCAGTCATCCTGGACAGGGCTCCTACAATGAGCAGTTCTTC. It encodes CAISHPGQGSYNEQFF.

This sequence joins TRBV12-3 or TRBV12-4 and TRBJ1-4; D remains unclear. V was shortened by 8 bases and J by 5 bases, with 6 bases between the two germline ends. The CDR3 has 11 amino acids. CDR3 loop: CASGLNEKLFF. Written as DNA, the CDR3 is TGTGCCAGCGGCCTGAATGAAAAACTGTTTTTT.

The gene calls are TRBV27 and TRBJ2-3, with TRBD2 as a possible D gene (6 bases). Germline V gives CDR1 MNHEY, CDR2 SMNVEV (reference sequence). The CDR3 length is 17 residues. V dropped 3 bases and J dropped 5 bases, with 21 bases sitting between them. CDR3 DNA: TGTGCCAGCAGTTTTTCAGTAGCGGAGAACCTCGAAGATACGCAGTATTTT. Protein sequence: CASSFSVAENLEDTQYF.

The table lists this clonotype with a few counts. This sequence joins TRBV15 and TRBJ2-5, with TRBD1 identical over 8 bases. The V and J ends lost 1 base and 1 base, in that order; junction bases with no gene match: 8. This CDR3 is built from 17 residues. The germline V gene has CDR1 LNHNV and CDR2 YYDKDF (reference sequence). The CDR3 is CATSRATYGTGQETQYF. CDR3 nucleotide sequence: TGTGCCACCAGCAGAGCGACCTACGGGACAGGCCAAGAGACCCAGTACTTC.

The chain carries TRBV4-2 and TRBJ2-5; TRBD2 aligns across 7 bases. The CDR3 contains 15 residues. V lost 0 bases, J lost 0 bases, and 1 base stayed unmatched. Looked up from germline, CDR1 is LGHNA and CDR2 is YNFKEQ. As DNA, the CDR3 is TGTGCCAGCAGCCAAGAGACTAGCCACCAAGAGACCCAGTACTTC. This sequence encodes CASSQETSHQETQYF.

This clonotype has only a few counts. The chain carries TRBV4-1 and TRBJ2-7; 15 bases are a match to TRBD2. The CDR3 consists of 19 residues. Germline loops: CDR1 MGHRA, CDR2 YSYEKL. The ends lost 1 base at V and 2 bases at J; junction bases unmatched: 9. The CDR3, as DNA: TGCGCCAGCAGCCAAGGGCGAGGGACTAGCGGGAGGCAGCCCTACGAGCAGTACTTC. Translated, it gives CASSQGRGTSGRQPYEQYF.

V is TRBV18 and J is TRBJ1-2, with D perhaps TRBD1 (5 bases). This CDR3 has 15 amino acids. V lost 3 bases and J lost 4, with 15 bases in between. Germline V gives CDR1 KGHSH, CDR2 LQKENI. The CDR3 is CASSPSGRGGYGYTF. In DNA, the CDR3 is TGTGCCAGCTCACCCTCAGGGAGGGGCGGCTATGGCTACACCTTC.

J is TRBJ2-7 and V is TRBV9; 7 bases are a match to TRBD1. CDR3 size: 15 residues. Germline V gene lookup returns CDR1 SGDLS and CDR2 YYNGEE. V trimming: 0 bases; J trimming: 4 bases; junction bases outside the gene matches: 7. CDR3 region: CASSVGPGQIYEQYF. CDR3 nucleotides: TGTGCCAGCAGCGTAGGGCCGGGACAGATTTACGAGCAGTACTTC.

The table lists this clonotype with a few counts. The chain recombines TRBV27 with TRBJ2-5, with 12 bases matching TRBD2. CDR3 length: 16 residues. The trim removed 5 bases at V and 5 bases at J, leaving 9 bases unmatched. From germline, CDR1 is MNHEY and CDR2 SMNVEV (reference sequence). In nucleotides, the CDR3 is TGTGCCAGCAGTCTCACGACTAGCGGGAGTGGGGAGACCCAGTACTTC. Amino acid sequence: CASSLTTSGSGETQYF.

The chain carries TRBV20-1 and TRBJ2-5; D assignment may be TRBD1 or TRBD2 (5 bases each). V was pared by 4 bases and J by 2 bases, with 20 bases between. CDR3 length equals 16 residues. Per germline, CDR1 DFQATT and CDR2 SNEGSKA (reference sequence). CDR3 sequence reads: CSATMGPRRYQETQYF. The CDR3 DNA is TGCAGTGCTACCATGGGACCCCGGAGGTATCAAGAGACCCAGTACTTC.

The rearrangement joins TRBV7-9 to TRBJ2-7, with 8 bases that match TRBD1. The CDR3 is 17 residues long. Per germline, CDR1 SEHNR and CDR2 FQNEAQ (reference sequence). V lost 5 bases to trimming and J lost 3 bases; unmatched junction nucleotides: 15. CDR3 sequence: CASSPPGQGAQIYEQYF. CDR3 sequence (DNA): TGTGCCAGCAGCCCACCTGGGCAGGGGGCGCAAATCTACGAGCAGTACTTC.

The rearrangement uses TRBV6-6 and TRBJ1-1; D is perhaps TRBD1 (6 bases). The germline V gene encodes CDR1 MNHNY and CDR2 SVGAGI (reference sequence). Trimming cost V 6 bases and J 1 base, with 15 bases left between them. The CDR3 extends over 15 amino acids. CDR3 DNA: TGTGCCAGCAGACTCGGGACATCCTCGAACACTGAAGCTTTCTTT. Translated: CASRLGTSSNTEAFF.

The chain couples TRBV28 to TRBJ1-5; 7 nucleotides align to TRBD1. CDR1 and CDR2 (germline): MDHEN, SYDVKM. V was pared by 5 bases and J by 5 bases, with 6 bases of the junction left unmatched. The CDR3 runs to 14 residues. The CDR3 region has the DNA TGTGCCAGCAGTAAGACAGGGCATCATCAGCCCCAGCATTTT. It yields the protein CASSKTGHHQPQHF. The variable domain in full, with the rest retrieved from reference TRBV28 and TRBJ1-5, is DVKVTQSSRYLVKRTGEKVFLECVQDMDHENMFWYRQDPGLGLRLIYFSYDVKMKEKGDIPEGYSVSREKKERFSLILESASTNQTSMYLCASSKTGHHQPQHFGDGTRLSIL.

The CDR3 region is CASSVQTGVVHYGYTF. The CDR3 DNA is TGTGCCAGCAGCGTCCAAACAGGGGTTGTTCACTATGGCTACACCTTC. The rearrangement joins TRBV9 to TRBJ1-2, with 7 bases fitting TRBD1. The CDR3 is 16 amino acids. J gave up 3 bases and V 2 bases, and 10 bases lay outside the gene matches. CDR1 SGDLS and CDR2 YYNGEE come from the germline V gene.

The chain employs TRBV20-1 and TRBJ2-7; tentative D call: TRBD2 (6 bases). CDR1 and CDR2 from the germline V gene are DFQATT and SNEGSKA (reference sequence). CDR3 length: 13 amino acids. V shed 3 bases and J shed 3 bases, with 12 bases lying between them. The CDR3 loop is CSARDYPFYEQYF. DNA of the CDR3: TGCAGTGCTAGGGACTACCCTTTCTACGAGCAGTACTTC.

This clonotype occurred a few times. The chain joins TRBV7-2 to TRBJ2-7; TRBD2 aligns across 7 bases. The CDR3 extends over 14 amino acids. J was trimmed by 3 bases and V by 5 bases; bases with no gene match: 7. Germline V gives CDR1 SGHTA, CDR2 FQGNSA. For the CDR3, the DNA is TGTGCCAGCAGCCTCCAAGCGGGACGCTACGAGCAGTACTTC. It specifies CASSLQAGRYEQYF.

This clonotype showed up just a few times. This sequence joins TRBV6-5 and TRBJ1-6; D gene uncertain. The CDR3 extends over 16 amino acids. In germline, CDR1 is MNHEY, CDR2 SVGAGI. V lost 7 bases and J 0 bases, leaving 13 bases between the germline ends. CDR3 amino acids: CASTAQISSYNSPLHF. The CDR3 region has the DNA TGTGCCAGCACCGCACAGATAAGCTCCTATAATTCACCCCTCCACTTT.

This clonotype was seen repeatedly, ten times or more. The chain carries TRBV4-3 and TRBJ2-4; D uncertain. The CDR3 loop spans 15 amino acids. In germline, CDR1 is LGHNA, CDR2 YSLEER. V was cut by 0 bases and J by 1 base, with 7 bases left in between. CDR3 in DNA: TGCGCCAGCAGCCAAGAATTCGCGGCCAAAAACATTCAGTACTTC. It translates to CASSQEFAAKNIQYF.

This rearrangement joins TRBV12-3 or TRBV12-4 to TRBJ2-7; 11 nucleotides line up with TRBD1. V lost 3 bases to trimming and J lost 4 bases; unmatched junction nucleotides: 11. This CDR3 comprises 17 residues. The CDR3 reads CASSLETPGQGGYEQYF. CDR3 bases: TGTGCCAGCAGTTTGGAAACACCGGGACAGGGGGGATACGAGCAGTACTTC.

The V gene is TRBV4-3, the J gene TRBJ2-1; TRBD2 matches 13 bases. The CDR3 has 14 amino acids. The trim removed 4 bases at V and 14 bases at J, leaving 8 bases unmatched. Germline CDR1 reads LGHNA; CDR2 reads YSLEER. CDR3 in amino acids: CASSRELAGGPEFF. CDR3 nucleotides: TGCGCCAGCAGCCGAGAACTAGCGGGAGGGCCGGAGTTCTTC.

The chain uses TRBV12-3 or TRBV12-4 and TRBJ2-3; D ambiguous. The CDR3 runs 11 residues. Trimming pared 7 bases from V and 13 bases from J, leaving 15 bases between. The CDR3 bases are TGTGCCAGCATATATGGGGATTCGGAGTATTTT. Encoded protein: CASIYGDSEYF.

The genes are TRBV18 and TRBJ2-7; D possibly corresponds to TRBD1 (5 bases). Germline V gene lookup returns CDR1 KGHSH and CDR2 LQKENI. This CDR3 is built from 15 residues. V was shortened by 0 bases and J by 7 bases, with 16 bases between the two germline ends. The CDR3 reads CASSPPFDSLGEQYF. CDR3 in DNA: TGTGCCAGCTCACCACCATTCGACAGCTTAGGGGAGCAGTACTTC.

In this sample, this clonotype turned up a few times. This chain links TRBV29-1 with TRBJ2-2, with TRBD2 identical over 7 bases. Germline-derived CDR1 and CDR2 are SQVTM and ANQGSEA. CDR3 length: 14 amino acids. The V and J ends lost 7 bases and 8 bases, in that order; junction bases with no gene match: 13. The DNA for the CDR3 is TGCAGCGCTGGGGAGGGTAGCCGAGCGGGGGAGCTGTTTTTT. It yields the protein CSAGEGSRAGELFF.

This clonotype was seen a handful of times. The chain links TRBV25-1 to TRBJ2-5; D not certain. With 3 bases removed from V and 4 bases from J, the gap between germline ends came to 15 bases. The CDR3 extends over 15 amino acids. The germline V gene has CDR1 MGHDK and CDR2 SYGVNS. CDR3 loop: CASSDPGGVRETQYF. For the CDR3, the DNA is TGTGCCAGCAGTGACCCCGGTGGAGTCAGAGAGACCCAGTACTTC.

The chain recombines TRBV12-3 or TRBV12-4 with TRBJ2-1; TRBD1 matches 7 bases. The ends lost 7 bases at V and 6 bases at J; junction bases unmatched: 12. The CDR3 runs to 15 residues. This chain's CDR3 is CASTLGAGGSNEQFF. CDR3 bases: TGTGCCAGCACCCTGGGGGCAGGGGGTTCCAATGAGCAGTTCTTC.

V gene TRBV29-1 combines with J gene TRBJ2-3, with D uncertain. From germline, CDR1 is SQVTM and CDR2 ANQGSEA. CDR3 size: 11 residues. V was cut by 4 bases and J by 7 bases, with 9 bases left in between. DNA of the CDR3: TGCAGCGTTGGCGGCGTTAATACGCAGTATTTT. This sequence encodes CSVGGVNTQYF.

The chain links TRBV16 to TRBJ2-3; 13 bases match TRBD2. Per the germline V gene, CDR1 is KGHSY and CDR2 is FQNENV. The CDR3 has 18 amino acids. V lost 4 bases and J lost 3; bases outside the gene matches: 10. The CDR3 DNA reads TGTGCCAGCAGCCCCGGGACTAGCGGGATCATGGGTACAGATACGCAGTATTTT. This gives the protein CASSPGTSGIMGTDTQYF.